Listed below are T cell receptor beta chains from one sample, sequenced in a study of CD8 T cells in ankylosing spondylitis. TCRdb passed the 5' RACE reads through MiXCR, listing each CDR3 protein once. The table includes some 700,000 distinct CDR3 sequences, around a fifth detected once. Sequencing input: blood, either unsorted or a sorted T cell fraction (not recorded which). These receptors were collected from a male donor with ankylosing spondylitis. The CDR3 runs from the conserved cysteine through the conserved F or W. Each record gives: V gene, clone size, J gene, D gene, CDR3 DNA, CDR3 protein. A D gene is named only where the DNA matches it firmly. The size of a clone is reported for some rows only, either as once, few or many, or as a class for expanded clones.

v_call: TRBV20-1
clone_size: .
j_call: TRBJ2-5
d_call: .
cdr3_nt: TGCAGTGCCTTTCTTGACAGGCAAGAGACCCAGTACTTC
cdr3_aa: CSAFLDRQETQYF

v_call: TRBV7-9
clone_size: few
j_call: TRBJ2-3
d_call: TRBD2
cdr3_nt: TGTGCCAGCAGTAGGCGAGCGGGAGAGGTCACAGATACGCAGTATTTT
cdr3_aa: CASSRRAGEVTDTQYF

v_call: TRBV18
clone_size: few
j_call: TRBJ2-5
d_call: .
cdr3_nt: TGTGCCAGCTCACCAAATCGGGGTGAAGAGACCCAGTACTTC
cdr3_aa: CASSPNRGEETQYF

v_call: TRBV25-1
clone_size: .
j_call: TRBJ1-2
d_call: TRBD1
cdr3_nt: TGTGCCAGCAGTGCCAACCAGGGGGGCTATGGCTACACCTTC
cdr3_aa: CASSANQGGYGYTF

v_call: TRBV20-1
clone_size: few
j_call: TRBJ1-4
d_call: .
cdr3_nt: TGCAGTGCTAGAGAGCGGCAGGGTTTAGGAGAAAAACTGTTTTTT
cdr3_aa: CSARERQGLGEKLFF

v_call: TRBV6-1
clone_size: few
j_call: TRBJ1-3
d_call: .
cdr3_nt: TGTGCCAGCAGCCAACAGGGTTACTCTGGAAACACCATATATTTT
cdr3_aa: CASSQQGYSGNTIYF

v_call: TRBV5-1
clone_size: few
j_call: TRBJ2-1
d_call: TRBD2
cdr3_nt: TGCGCCAGCAGCTTGACTAGCGTGGTTCCATTCGGCAATGAGCAGTTCTTC
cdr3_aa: CASSLTSVVPFGNEQFF

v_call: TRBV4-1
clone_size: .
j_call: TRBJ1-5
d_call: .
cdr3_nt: TGCGCCAGCAGCCAAGCCCTACCGAGGGGCGCTAGCAATCAGCCCCAGCATTTT
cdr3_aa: CASSQALPRGASNQPQHF

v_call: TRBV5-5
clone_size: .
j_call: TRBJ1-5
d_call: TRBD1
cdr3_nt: TGTGCCAGCAGCTTGGAGGGACAGGGGCATCAGCCCCAGCATTTT
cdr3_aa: CASSLEGQGHQPQHF

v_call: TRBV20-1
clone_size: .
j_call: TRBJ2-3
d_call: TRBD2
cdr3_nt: TGCAGTGCTAGAGATGTCGGCGGGGGTTGGCAGTATTTT
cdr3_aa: CSARDVGGGWQYF

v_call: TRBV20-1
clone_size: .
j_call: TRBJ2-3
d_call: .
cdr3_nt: TGCAGTGCTACCCCGGGACTTAGCACAGATACGCAGTATTTT
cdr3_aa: CSATPGLSTDTQYF

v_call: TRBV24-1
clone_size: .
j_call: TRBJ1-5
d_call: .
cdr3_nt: TGTGCCACCAGTCAAGGGGGGGGCAATCAGCCCCAGCATTTT
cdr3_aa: CATSQGGGNQPQHF

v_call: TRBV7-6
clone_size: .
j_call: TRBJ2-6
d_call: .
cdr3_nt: TGTGGGGTACTTTCTTCCGGGGCCAACGTCCTGACTTTC
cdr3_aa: CGVLSSGANVLTF

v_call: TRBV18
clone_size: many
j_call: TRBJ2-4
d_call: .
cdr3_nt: TGTGCCAGCTCACCACCTTCTTTAGCCAAAAACATTCAGTACTTC
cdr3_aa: CASSPPSLAKNIQYF

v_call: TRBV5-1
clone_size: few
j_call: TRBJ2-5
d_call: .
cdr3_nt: TGCGCCAGCAGCATCGTCGGAGCCGAGACCCAGTACTTC
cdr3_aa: CASSIVGAETQYF

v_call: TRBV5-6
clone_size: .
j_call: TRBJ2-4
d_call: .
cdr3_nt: TGTGCCAGCAGCTTAGCTGTAGCCAAAAACATTCAGTACTTC
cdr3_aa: CASSLAVAKNIQYF

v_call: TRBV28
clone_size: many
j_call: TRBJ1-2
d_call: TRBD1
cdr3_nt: TGTGCCAGCGGGATTCGCAGGGGGAACTATGGCTACACCTTC
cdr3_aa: CASGIRRGNYGYTF

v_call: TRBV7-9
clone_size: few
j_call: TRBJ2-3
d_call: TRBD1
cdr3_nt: TGTGCCAGCAGCACCCCGGGACAGGCCACAGATACGCAGTATTTT
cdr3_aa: CASSTPGQATDTQYF

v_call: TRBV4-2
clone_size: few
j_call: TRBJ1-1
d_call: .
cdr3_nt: TGTGCCAGCAGCCAAGACGGAAGAGTCACTGAAGCTTTCTTT
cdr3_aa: CASSQDGRVTEAFF

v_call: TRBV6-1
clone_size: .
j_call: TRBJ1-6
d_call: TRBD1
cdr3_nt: TGTGCCAGCAACTTCAGGGGGGATTCACCCCTCCACTTT
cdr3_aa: CASNFRGDSPLHF

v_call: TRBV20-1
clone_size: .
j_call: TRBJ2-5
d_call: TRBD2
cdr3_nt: TGCAGTGCTTGGGCCAGCGGGGGTAGGGAGACCCAGTACTTC
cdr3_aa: CSAWASGGRETQYF

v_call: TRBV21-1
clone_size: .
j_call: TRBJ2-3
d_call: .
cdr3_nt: TGTGCCAGCAGCCCCGGGACCCACGTGCAGTATTTT
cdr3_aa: CASSPGTHVQYF

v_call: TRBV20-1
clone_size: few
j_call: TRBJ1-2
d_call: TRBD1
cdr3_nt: TGCAGTGGAATACAGGGGACGTCATATGGCTACACCTTC
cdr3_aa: CSGIQGTSYGYTF

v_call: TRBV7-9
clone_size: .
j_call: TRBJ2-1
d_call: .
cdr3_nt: TGTGCCAGCAGCTTAGCCCCTCAAACAGGGTCCTACAATGAGCAGTTCTTC
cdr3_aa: CASSLAPQTGSYNEQFF

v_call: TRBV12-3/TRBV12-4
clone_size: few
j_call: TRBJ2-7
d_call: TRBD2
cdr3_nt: TGTGCCAGCAGCGCCGGGACTATCATCTACGAGCAGTACTTC
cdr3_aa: CASSAGTIIYEQYF

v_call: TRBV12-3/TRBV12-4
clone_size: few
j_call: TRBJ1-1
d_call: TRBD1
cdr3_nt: TGTGCCAGCAGTTTAAATCAGGGACAGGGGGGGGGTGAAGCTTTCTTT
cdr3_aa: CASSLNQGQGGGEAFF

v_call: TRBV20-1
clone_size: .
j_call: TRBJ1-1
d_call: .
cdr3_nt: TGCAGTGCTAGAGAAGGGCAGTTAGAAGCTTTCTTT
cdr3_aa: CSAREGQLEAFF